This section outlines one T cell receptor (beta chain) sequence together with its context. The CDR3 is 15 amino acids. The sample is drawn from a study of blood T cell repertoires in COVID-19. Produced via immunoSEQ multiplex PCR; TCRdb's table is partial and in-frame only. The data contain about 430,000 clones, about 88% of them singletons. The clonotype originates from a woman aged 18-29 years who had been exposed to COVID-19. The gene calls are TRBV12-2 and TRBJ2-5; the table assigns TRBD1, which was not confirmed against the DNA. TRBV12-2 is a recognized pseudogene. Sample: PBMCs or T cells enriched from blood (not recorded which). The CDR3 spells CASRLEDRGQETQYF. The CDR3 DNA is TGTGCAAGTCGCTTAGAGGACAGGGGCCAAGAGACCCAGTACTTC.